Following are 14 T cell receptor beta chains from one sample sequenced in a study of T cell changes during pregnancy in multiple sclerosis. Only in-frame clones appear in the TCRdb table, and some are missing; sequencing was by immunoSEQ multiplex PCR. The sample contains approximately 23,000 clones, more than 85% of which appear only once. Sequencing used CD4+ T cells from peripheral blood mononuclear cells, obtained after pregnancy. These receptors all come from a female donor in good health, enrolled as a control in a pregnancy study.

The rearrangement links TRBV9 to TRBJ2-1; TRBD2 agrees at 10 bases. The CDR3 extends over 12 amino acids. V gave up 1 base and J gave up 13 bases; unmatched junction bases: 2. Germline V gene data show CDR1 as SGDLS and CDR2 as YYNGEE. The CDR3 spells CASSVLAGVQFF. For the CDR3, the DNA is TGTGCCAGCAGCGTACTAGCGGGAGTCCAGTTCTTC.

V and J are TRBV29-1 and TRBJ2-5, with D perhaps TRBD1 (5 bases). V was shortened by 6 bases and J by 4 bases, with 15 bases between the two germline ends. This CDR3 comprises 13 residues. Germline CDR1 and CDR2: SQVTM and ANQGSEA. This CDR3 is CSVLWGPTETQYF. In DNA form, the CDR3 reads TGCAGCGTCCTCTGGGGCCCTACAGAGACCCAGTACTTC.

The CDR3 spells CASSPTSASKNIQYF. The CDR3 bases are TGTGCCAGCAGTCCGACTAGCGCCTCAAAAAACATTCAGTACTTC. This rearrangement joins TRBV6-5 to TRBJ2-4; 8 bases align to TRBD2. V shed 5 bases, J shed 4 bases, and the junction held 7 bases outside the gene matches. The CDR3 runs to 15 residues. CDR1 MNHEY and CDR2 SVGAGI come from the germline V gene.

The chain employs TRBV5-4 and TRBJ2-5, with 7 bases identical to TRBD1. CDR1 and CDR2 (germline): SGHNT, YYREEE (reference sequence). Trimming removed 3 bases from V and 5 bases from J; junction bases left unmatched: 7. This CDR3 contains 14 residues. The CDR3 DNA reads TGTGCCAGCAGCTCTAACAGGGGTGGGGAGACCCAGTACTTC. Protein sequence: CASSSNRGGETQYF.

This clone is categorized as medium-sized. This chain joins TRBV14 and TRBJ2-3; D gene uncertain. Trimming stripped 4 bases from V and 4 bases from J, with 6 bases between. Germline lookup yields CDR1 SGHDN and CDR2 FVKESK. This CDR3 is 12 amino acids long. The CDR3 region is CASSPFPDTQYF. For the CDR3, the DNA is TGTGCCAGCAGCCCCTTCCCAGATACGCAGTATTTT.

The V call is TRBV5-1, the J call TRBJ2-7; D is possibly TRBD2 (6 bases). CDR1 and CDR2 (germline): SGHRS, YFSETQ. V dropped 0 bases and J dropped 2 bases, with 18 bases sitting between them. The CDR3 length is 17 residues. For the CDR3, the DNA is TGCGCCAGCAGCTTGGCCTATGCTCCGGCGGGGACCTACGAGCAGTACTTC. It yields the protein CASSLAYAPAGTYEQYF.

V usage is TRBV6-6 and J usage is TRBJ1-5; TRBD1 matches 9 bases. J gave up 4 bases and V 5 bases, and 6 bases lay outside the gene matches. Germline V gives CDR1 MNHNY, CDR2 SVGAGI (reference sequence). The CDR3 is made up of 15 amino acids. CDR3 in DNA: TGTGCCAGCAGTACCAGACAGGGGGAGAATCAGCCCCAGCATTTT. The encoded protein is CASSTRQGENQPQHF.

The CDR3 DNA reads as TGTGCCAGCAGTGTCTATCTCGAAACCGCGGGAGGAGGCAATCAGCCCCAGCATTTT. Amino acids: CASSVYLETAGGGNQPQHF. J is TRBJ1-5 and V is TRBV6-1; D remains unclear. V lost 4 bases and J lost 2, with 24 bases in between. CDR3 length: 19 amino acids. Germline CDR1 is MNHNS and CDR2 is SASEGT.

The V call is TRBV7-3, the J call TRBJ2-5, with 7 nucleotides matching TRBD2. Germline V gene lookup returns CDR1 SGHTA and CDR2 FQGTGA. The CDR3 runs 13 residues. V lost 4 bases and J lost 4; bases outside the gene matches: 3. CDR3 nucleotide sequence: TGTGCCAGCAGCTCGAGACTAGCAGAGACCCAGTACTTC. Its translation: CASSSRLAETQYF. Variable domain in full (rest from reference TRBV7-3 and TRBJ2-5): GAGVSQTPSNKVTEKGKYVELRCDPISGHTALYWYRQSLGQGPEFLIYFQGTGAADDSGLPNDRFFAVRPEGSVSTLKIQRTERGDSAVYLCASSSRLAETQYFGPGTRLLVL.

This clone has more than one count but fewer than ten. This chain uses TRBV19 with TRBJ1-2; 7 bases align to TRBD1. J gave up 5 bases and V 4 bases, and 10 bases lay outside the gene matches. The CDR3 totals 15 residues. Per germline, CDR1 LNHDA and CDR2 SQIVND (reference sequence). In DNA form, the CDR3 reads TGTGCCAGTAGTAGACAGGGAAGAGGGGGATATGGCTACACCTTC. This encodes CASSRQGRGGYGYTF.

V is TRBV5-1 and J is TRBJ2-2, with TRBD1 identical over 12 bases. V lost 4 bases, J lost 6 bases, and 10 bases stayed unmatched. Per germline, CDR1 SGHRS and CDR2 YFSETQ. The CDR3 consists of 17 residues. In DNA form, the CDR3 reads TGCGCCAGCAGCCACCGGGACAGGGGGCGCCTCGCCGGGGAGCTGTTTTTT. Translation: CASSHRDRGRLAGELFF.

The chain is built from TRBV6-6 and TRBJ1-2; 9 positions match TRBD1. The CDR3 has 13 amino acids. V lost 10 bases and J lost 3; bases outside the gene matches: 6. CDR1 and CDR2 from the germline V gene are MNHNY and SVGAGI (reference sequence). CDR3 sequence (DNA): TGTGCCACCAGGGACAGGGCCTACTATGGCTACACCTTC. Protein: CATRDRAYYGYTF.

The chain has TRBV11-2 and TRBJ2-5; TRBD1 might be the D (6 bases). V shed 2 bases and J shed 5 bases, with 15 bases lying between them. The CDR3 runs 15 residues. Germline V gene lookup returns CDR1 SGHAT and CDR2 FQNNGV. CDR3 sequence (DNA): TGTGCCAGCAGCTTAAGACAGGACGGGTGGGAGACCCAGTACTTC. It translates to CASSLRQDGWETQYF.

The genes are TRBV5-1 and TRBJ2-7; 9 bases agree with TRBD1. V shed 0 bases, J shed 3 bases, and the junction held 1 base outside the gene matches. Germline CDR1 SGHRS, CDR2 YFSETQ. The CDR3 totals 14 residues. In nucleotides, the CDR3 is TGCGCCAGCAGCTTGGAGGGACAGGGCTACGAGCAGTACTTC. It is translated as CASSLEGQGYEQYF.